The sequence of this T cell receptor (beta chain) was determined in a study of blood T cell repertoires in COVID-19. Study in general: Samples of COVID-19 (acute and convalescent) were obtained from the United States, Italy and Spain.

V dropped 5 bases and J dropped 2 bases, with 10 bases sitting between them. Germline CDR1 and CDR2: LNHDA and SQIVND (reference sequence). The CDR3 extends over 14 amino acids. Authors' data handling: The authors estimated nucleated cell counts from reference gene primer amplification. This table comes from immunoSEQ multiplex PCR, and its TCRdb copy is limited to in-frame clones, with some not included. V and J calls and clone size are copied from that table; D and trimming were computed from the DNA. The sample yields a few hundred thousand clones, 80% to 90% seen once. Recruits, aged about 18 to 95 years, lived in 25 or so US areas.

The sequencing input was PBMCs or T cells enriched from blood (not recorded which). The chain has TRBV19 and TRBJ1-5; D remains ambiguous. This receptor was identified in a man aged 35 to 55 in a cohort exposed to, infected with or recovered from COVID-19 (not recorded which). Here the CDR3 reads CASSPGTGNQPQHF. CDR3 nucleotides: TGTGCCAGTAGTCCGGGAACGGGCAATCAGCCCCAGCATTTT. Full variable domain (remainder filled in from reference TRBV19 and TRBJ1-5): DGGITQSPKYLFRKEGQNVTLSCEQNLNHDAMYWYRQDPGQGLRLIYYSQIVNDFQKGDIAEGYSVSREKKESFPLTVTSAQKNPTAFYLCASSPGTGNQPQHFGDGTRLSIL.